What follows are 31 T cell receptor beta chains derived from one specimen sequenced in a study of cytomegalovirus exposure and HLA in healthy donors. The primer mix had 60 Vbeta and 13 Jbeta primers. Produced via immunoSEQ multiplex PCR; TCRdb's table is partial and in-frame only. The table lists about 160,000 clones, about 75% of them singletons, with approximately 3% in the top ten. Sequencing input: PBMCs. Every receptor here comes from a woman in her forties or fifties in good health and CMV-seropositive.

The J gene is TRBJ2-3, the V gene TRBV11-2; 16 bases are shared with TRBD2. This CDR3 has 18 residues. CDR1 SGHAT and CDR2 FQNNGV come from the germline V gene. Trimming at V came to 5 bases and at J to 0 bases, leaving 5 bases not matched to a gene. The CDR3 region is CASSRTGLAGGSTDTQYF. The CDR3 DNA follows: TGTGCCAGCAGCCGAACGGGACTAGCGGGGGGGAGCACAGATACGCAGTATTTT.

This clone occurred a few times. The rearrangement links TRBV27 to TRBJ1-1, with D perhaps matching TRBD1 (5 bases). CDR1 and CDR2 from the germline V gene are MNHEY and SMNVEV (reference sequence). This CDR3 contains 13 residues. The ends were cut back, 3 bases at V and 4 bases at J, with 9 bases in the middle. CDR3 bases: TGTGCCAGCAGTTTGGAGGGGACCACTGAAGCTTTCTTT. Its translation: CASSLEGTTEAFF.

This clone was recorded only once. At one boundary the junction diverges from the germline segment, which might be a read error. The V gene is TRBV7-9, the J gene TRBJ1-5, with a tentative D call TRBD1 (6 bases). The CDR3 contains 15 residues. The germline V gene has CDR1 SEHNR and CDR2 FQNEAQ (reference sequence). In nucleotides, the CDR3 is TGTTCCAGCAGTCTTAGGTCCCCAGGGGATCAGCCCCAGCATTTT. Protein: CSSSLRSPGDQPQHF.

A few counts support this clone. V is TRBV5-1 and J is TRBJ1-2, with 11 bases fitting TRBD1. J gave up 4 bases and V 2 bases, and 4 bases lay outside the gene matches. CDR1 and CDR2 (germline): SGHRS, YFSETQ. The CDR3 length is 15 residues. CDR3 DNA sequence: TGCGCCAGCAGCTTCGGACAGGGGGCAGCCTATGGCTACACCTTC. Protein sequence: CASSFGQGAAYGYTF.

J is TRBJ1-5 and V is TRBV19; 8 nucleotides align to TRBD1. Germline trimming cut 3 bases from V and 3 bases from J; bases unmatched to any gene: 7. Germline V CDR1 and CDR2: LNHDA, SQIVND (reference sequence). The CDR3 is 16 residues long. The CDR3 here is CASSIRTGRINQPQHF. The CDR3 bases are TGTGCCAGTAGTATCCGGACAGGGAGAATCAATCAGCCCCAGCATTTT.

This clone came up once. V usage is TRBV7-9 and J usage is TRBJ1-1, with D possibly TRBD1 on 5 matching bases. Trimming stripped 5 bases from V and 5 bases from J, with 27 bases between. From germline, CDR1 is SEHNR and CDR2 FQNEAQ (reference sequence). The CDR3 runs 18 residues. The CDR3 protein is CASSLAPLGRGELTEAFF. CDR3 in DNA: TGTGCCAGCAGCCTCGCCCCCCTCGGGAGGGGAGAATTGACTGAAGCTTTCTTT.

The V and J genes are TRBV30 and TRBJ2-7; 7 positions agree with TRBD1. The ends lost 5 bases at V and 4 bases at J; junction bases unmatched: 11. The CDR3 totals 14 residues. Germline CDR1 reads GTSNPN; CDR2 reads SVGIG (reference sequence). Here the CDR3 DNA reads TGTGCCTGGGAAAGACAGGGTTTGATGTACGAGCAGTACTTC. Amino acids: CAWERQGLMYEQYF.

A note on this clone: Germline and junction disagree at one end, which may indicate a read error. This chain joins TRBV30 and TRBJ1-3; D is unresolved. This CDR3 is built from 14 residues. Germline CDR1 reads GTSNPN; CDR2 reads SVGIG (reference sequence). CDR3 loop: CASGRAGSGNTIYF. DNA of the CDR3: TGTGCCTCGGGAAGGGCCGGCTCTGGAAACACCATCTATTTT. Combining the CDR3 with reference TRBV30 and TRBJ1-3 gives the whole variable domain SQTIHQWPATLVQPVGSPLSLECTVEGTSNPNLYWYRQAAGRGLQLLFYSVGIGQISSEVPQNLSASRPQDRQFILSSKKLLLSDSGFYLCASGRAGSGNTIYFGEGSWLTVV.

The J gene is TRBJ1-3, the V gene TRBV7-2; possibly TRBD1 for D (6 bases). In germline, CDR1 is SGHTA, CDR2 FQGNSA. This CDR3 contains 16 residues. V was cut by 5 bases and J by 0 bases, with 14 bases left in between. CDR3 in amino acids: CASSQSTGLSGNTIYF. The CDR3 coding sequence is TGTGCCAGCAGCCAAAGCACAGGGCTCTCTGGAAACACCATATATTTT.

This chain joins TRBV7-2 and TRBJ1-6; a weak D match, TRBD1 (6 bases). CDR3 size: 15 residues. Between the trimmed V and J ends, which lost 5 bases and 9 bases, there was a span of 17 bases. The germline V gene encodes CDR1 SGHTA and CDR2 FQGNSA. The chain's CDR3 is CASSIRQADGSPLHF. CDR3 DNA sequence: TGTGCCAGCAGCATAAGACAGGCCGACGGTTCACCCCTCCACTTT.

This clone was observed a few times. The rearrangement uses TRBV5-1 and TRBJ2-2; D might be TRBD1 (5 bases). This CDR3 has 17 amino acids. Trimming cost V 2 bases and J 0 bases, with 14 bases left between them. Looked up from germline, CDR1 is SGHRS and CDR2 is YFSETQ. CDR3 sequence reads: CASSFGSGHSNTGELFF. The CDR3 DNA is TGCGCCAGCAGCTTTGGTTCCGGACATTCGAACACCGGGGAGCTGTTTTTT. The full variable domain, completed using reference TRBV5-1 and TRBJ2-2, is KAGVTQTPRYLIKTRGQQVTLSCSPISGHRSVSWYQQTPGQGLQFLFEYFSETQRNKGNFPGRFSGRQFSNSRSEMNVSTLELGDSALYLCASSFGSGHSNTGELFFGEGSRLTVL.

This clone showed up just a few times. CDR3 sequence (DNA): TGTGCCAGCAGCGTACAGGGACTAGCGGACCCCTACGAGCAGTACTTC. Its protein is CASSVQGLADPYEQYF. V usage is TRBV9 and J usage is TRBJ2-7; TRBD2 matches 11 bases. This CDR3 comprises 16 residues. Trimming removed 1 base from V and 2 bases from J; junction bases left unmatched: 5. The germline gives CDR1 SGDLS, CDR2 YYNGEE.

Remarks on this clone: The junction and the germline gene differ at one end; a read error may be behind it. The rearrangement joins TRBV6-1 to TRBJ2-1; 12 bases match TRBD1. Germline V lookup: CDR1 MNHNS, CDR2 SASEGT. This CDR3 has 15 residues. Here the CDR3 reads CASSAGTGGYYEQFF. The CDR3 DNA follows: TGTGCCAGCAGCGCCGGGACAGGGGGCTACTATGAGCAGTTCTTC.

V usage is TRBV5-4 and J usage is TRBJ1-2; D may be TRBD1 (6 bases). CDR3 length equals 14 residues. CDR1 and CDR2 (germline): SGHNT, YYREEE (reference sequence). V lost 7 bases and J 0 bases, leaving 13 bases between the germline ends. The CDR3 DNA follows: TGTGCCAGCGGAGAACAGGGATCTAACTATGGCTACACCTTC. Its protein product is CASGEQGSNYGYTF.

The chain uses TRBV7-8 and TRBJ2-7; TRBD1 might be the D (6 bases). This CDR3 has 15 residues. V lost 5 bases and J 2 bases, leaving 16 bases between the germline ends. Germline V lookup: CDR1 SGHVS, CDR2 FQNEAQ. The CDR3: CASSRYRDITYEQYF. CDR3 nucleotides: TGTGCCAGCAGCCGGTACCGGGACATAACCTACGAGCAGTACTTC.

J is TRBJ1-1 and V is TRBV11-2; TRBD1 is a possible D gene (5 bases). This CDR3 spans 15 amino acids. Germline V gene sequence: CDR1 SGHAT, CDR2 FQNNGV. Trimming shortened V by 1 base and J by 4 bases, and 13 bases separated the two germline ends. The CDR3 nucleotides are TGTGCCAGCAGCTTAGGCTCCAGGGCCCTCACTGAAGCTTTCTTT. This translates into CASSLGSRALTEAFF. Drawing the rest from reference TRBV11-2 and TRBJ1-1, the complete variable domain is EAGVAQSPRYKIIEKRQSVAFWCNPISGHATLYWYQQILGQGPKLLIQFQNNGVVDDSQLPKDRFSAERLKGVDSTLKIQPAKLEDSAVYLCASSLGSRALTEAFFGQGTRLTVV.

V usage is TRBV9 and J usage is TRBJ1-6; the D is unclear. From germline, CDR1 is SGDLS and CDR2 YYNGEE. Trimming removed 0 bases from V and 10 bases from J, with 11 bases in between. The CDR3 is 14 amino acids. CDR3 nucleotide sequence: TGTGCCAGCAGCGTAGATCCCCCTGTATCACCCCTCCACTTT. Protein product: CASSVDPPVSPLHF.

V and J are TRBV5-6 and TRBJ1-2; D might be TRBD1 (5 bases). The CDR3 extends over 12 amino acids. In germline, CDR1 is SGHDT, CDR2 YYEEEE. Trimming removed 2 bases at V and 13 bases at J, with 15 bases between. The DNA of the CDR3 is TGTGCCAGCAGCTTAGATCGGGGGTCGTCCACCTTC. As protein: CASSLDRGSSTF.

This chain links TRBV5-4 with TRBJ1-2; D is uncertain. The CDR3 runs to 15 residues. Germline V lookup: CDR1 SGHNT, CDR2 YYREEE (reference sequence). Trimming removed 5 bases from V and 2 bases from J, with 16 bases in between. CDR3 loop: CASRPLGLKNYGYTF. CDR3 bases: TGTGCCAGCAGACCTCTCGGACTGAAAAACTATGGCTACACCTTC.

This sequence joins TRBV9 and TRBJ2-7; TRBD1 matches at 7 bases. Germline loops: CDR1 SGDLS, CDR2 YYNGEE. Germline trimming cut 0 bases from V and 5 bases from J; bases unmatched to any gene: 5. This CDR3 region has 14 residues. The CDR3 nucleotides are TGTGCCAGCAGCGTAGGACAGGGTAGCAACGAGCAGTACTTC. Translating gives CASSVGQGSNEQYF.

Only one count was recorded for this clone. The genes are TRBV9 and TRBJ1-4; D possibly corresponds to TRBD1 (5 bases). From germline, CDR1 is SGDLS and CDR2 YYNGEE. The CDR3 consists of 16 residues. Trimming shortened V by 0 bases and J by 0 bases, and 9 bases separated the two germline ends. The CDR3 bases are TGTGCCAGCAGCGTAGCTTCACAGGCAACTAATGAAAAACTGTTTTTT. Translation gives CASSVASQATNEKLFF.

The chain carries TRBV9 and TRBJ2-1; weak D call: TRBD2 (5 bases). Germline V lookup: CDR1 SGDLS, CDR2 YYNGEE. Trimming took 5 bases from V and 7 from J, leaving 13 bases between them. The CDR3 length is 13 residues. DNA of the CDR3: TGTGCCAGCAGGGCCCTCGGGGAAAATGAGCAGTTCTTC. Its protein product is CASRALGENEQFF.

The chain is built from TRBV5-1 and TRBJ1-2; no definite D call. This CDR3 is built from 14 residues. Looked up from germline, CDR1 is SGHRS and CDR2 is YFSETQ. Trimming shortened V by 1 base and J by 3 bases, and 10 bases separated the two germline ends. The CDR3 nucleotides read TGCGCCAGCAGCTTGCGGGATATGGACTATGGCTACACCTTC. This encodes CASSLRDMDYGYTF.

The rearrangement uses TRBV5-4 and TRBJ1-2; TRBD1 aligns across 8 bases. CDR1 is SGHNT and CDR2 is YYREEE in the germline V gene (reference sequence). V was pared by 5 bases and J by 2 bases, with 5 bases of the junction left unmatched. This CDR3 spans 14 amino acids. The CDR3 here is CASSPDRANYGYTF. CDR3 in DNA: TGTGCCAGCAGTCCGGACAGGGCCAACTATGGCTACACCTTC.

The V gene is TRBV7-2, the J gene TRBJ2-7; 15 nucleotides align to TRBD2. The V segment lost 5 bases and the J segment 7 bases; nucleotides outside the gene matches: 3. Germline V gene data show CDR1 as SGHTA and CDR2 as FQGNSA. The CDR3 runs to 14 residues. DNA for the CDR3: TGTGCCAGCAGCCAGGGACTAGCGGGGGGAGAGCAGTACTTC. It translates to CASSQGLAGGEQYF.

The chain couples TRBV19 to TRBJ1-2; 9 nucleotides agree with TRBD1. V gave up 2 bases and J gave up 3 bases; unmatched junction bases: 4. This CDR3 contains 15 residues. CDR1 is LNHDA, CDR2 SQIVND, per germline (reference sequence). DNA of the CDR3: TGTGCCAGTAGTATACCCGGGACAGGGCACTATGGCTACACCTTC. Encoded protein: CASSIPGTGHYGYTF.

This rearrangement joins TRBV19 to TRBJ1-2; D possibly corresponds to TRBD1 (5 bases). V lost 3 bases and J 8 bases, leaving 13 bases between the germline ends. The CDR3 runs 13 residues. Germline values: CDR1 LNHDA, CDR2 SQIVND (reference sequence). The CDR3, as DNA: TGTGCCAGTAGTATTATTACAGGAGAAGGCTACACCTTC. Its protein product is CASSIITGEGYTF.

This chain joins TRBV2 and TRBJ2-2; a possible D gene is TRBD2 (5 bases). The V and J ends lost 8 bases and 3 bases respectively, with 7 bases between them. Germline V gene data show CDR1 as SNHLY and CDR2 as FYNNEI. This CDR3 spans 12 amino acids. CDR3 sequence: CASRGHTGELFF. CDR3 nucleotides: TGTGCCAGCCGGGGTCACACCGGGGAGCTGTTTTTT.

The chain has TRBV25-1 and TRBJ2-3; 7 nucleotides agree with TRBD2. The germline gives CDR1 MGHDK, CDR2 SYGVNS. The CDR3 has 15 residues. The junction had 1 base not matched to a gene; V was cut back by 0 bases and J by 1 base. The CDR3 DNA sequence: TGTGCCAGCAGTGAATATCGGGGGGGCACAGATACGCAGTATTTT. It is translated as CASSEYRGGTDTQYF.

J is TRBJ1-4 and V is TRBV30, with TRBD1 identical over 8 bases. The CDR3 sequence is 15 residues long. The J segment lost 7 bases and the V segment lost 8 bases, leaving 15 bases of the junction unmatched. CDR1 is GTSNPN, CDR2 SVGIG, per germline (reference sequence). In DNA form, the CDR3 reads TGTGCCGGATCTGACCTGACAGGGGCCGGTGAAAAACTGTTTTTT. Translating it yields CAGSDLTGAGEKLFF.

This chain links TRBV5-4 with TRBJ1-2; 9 positions agree with TRBD1. This CDR3 has 15 amino acids. V shed 4 bases, J shed 5 bases, and the junction held 9 bases outside the gene matches. Germline CDR1 SGHNT, CDR2 YYREEE (reference sequence). The CDR3 region has the DNA TGTGCCAGCAGCCCGGGGTCCGGGACAGGGTATGGCTACACCTTC. This gives the protein CASSPGSGTGYGYTF.